This is a list of T cell receptor beta chains from one sample in a study of T-cell reconstitution after alpha-beta-depleted transplantation in children. TCRdb reanalysed the PCR reads using MiXCR and keeps one entry per CDR3 protein. Seen here are 440,000 or so distinct CDR3 sequences, about a tenth observed once, and the top ten hold roughly 6%. This specimen consisted of PBMCs from the stem cell graft donor, obtained from the stem cell graft. Receptor source: a human donor who donated a stem cell graft to a child with acute myeloid leukemia. Each CDR3 is given with its conserved first and last residue. The D gene is left open where the match is weak. Rows give clone size only sometimes, using once, few, many, or a class for an expanded clone.

TRBJ1-5 TRBV12-3/TRBV12-4 . . CASSSISFRLQHF TGTGCCAGCAGTTCGATATCGTTCCGGCTCCAGCATTTT
TRBJ2-3 TRBV5-1 many . CASSPVGRDTQYF TGCGCCAGCAGCCCGGTTGGTCGGGATACGCAGTATTTT
TRBJ1-2 TRBV4-2 many . CASSLGTESYGYTF TGTGCCAGCAGCCTGGGGACGGAGAGCTATGGCTACACCTTC
TRBJ2-7 TRBV6-2/TRBV6-3 . TRBD2 CASSYPTSGNSYEQYF TGTGCCAGCAGTTACCCGACTAGCGGAAACTCCTACGAGCAGTACTTC
TRBJ2-1 TRBV9 . . CASSFTVAEGNEQFF TGTGCCAGCAGCTTTACCGTGGCCGAGGGCAATGAGCAGTTCTTC
TRBJ2-7 TRBV20-1 few . CSATPTTRTREQYF TGCAGTGCCACACCCACAACCCGAACCCGCGAGCAGTACTTC
TRBJ2-5 TRBV7-8 . TRBD1 CASSSQTWVGTGAGETQYF TGTGCCAGCAGCTCTCAGACGTGGGTCGGGACAGGGGCGGGGGAGACCCAGTACTTC
TRBJ2-5 TRBV6-5 . . CASSYSGNQETQYF TGTGCCAGCAGTTACTCGGGGAACCAAGAGACCCAGTACTTC
TRBJ2-1 TRBV29-1 few TRBD2 CSVAGGSGGRAYNEQFF TGCAGCGTTGCAGGTGGTAGCGGAGGGAGGGCCTACAATGAGCAGTTCTTC
TRBJ2-3 TRBV5-1 . TRBD2 CASSFTSGSTDTQYF TGCGCCAGCAGCTTTACTAGCGGCTCCACAGATACGCAGTATTTT
TRBJ2-1 TRBV20-1 . . CSARLLGLHNEQFF TGCAGTGCTAGACTACTAGGTTTACACAATGAGCAGTTCTTC
TRBJ2-3 TRBV7-9 . TRBD1 CASSPRTGGYGTDTQYF TGTGCCAGCAGCCCTCGGACAGGGGGCTATGGCACAGATACGCAGTATTTT
TRBJ2-3 TRBV11-2 . TRBD2 CASSSKEGLAGGGDTQYF TGTGCCAGCAGCTCCAAAGAGGGACTAGCGGGAGGTGGAGATACGCAGTATTTT
TRBJ2-1 TRBV12-3/TRBV12-4 few . CASNPGTNNEQFF TGTGCCAGCAATCCCGGGACCAACAATGAGCAGTTCTTC
TRBJ2-4 TRBV20-1 . TRBD1 CSARSRQGPAKNIQYF TGCAGTGCTAGAAGTAGACAGGGACCGGCCAAAAACATTCAGTACTTC
TRBJ2-1 TRBV5-1 . . CASSLRLVDNEQFF TGCGCCAGCAGCTTGCGGCTAGTTGACAATGAGCAGTTCTTC
TRBJ2-3 TRBV6-5 . . CASSYGLGLGVADTQYF TGTGCCAGCAGTTACGGTCTGGGTCTGGGGGTAGCAGATACGCAGTATTTT
TRBJ1-4 TRBV12-3/TRBV12-4 . . CASSRSADEKLFF TGTGCCAGCAGCCGTTCGGCGGATGAAAAACTGTTTTTT
TRBJ2-3 TRBV29-1 many TRBD2 CSVGGLAGGPDTQYF TGCAGCGTTGGGGGACTAGCGGGAGGGCCAGATACGCAGTATTTT
TRBJ2-7 TRBV11-2 few . CASTPVDPYEQYF TGTGCCAGCACCCCGGTAGACCCCTACGAGCAGTACTTC
TRBJ2-7 TRBV7-9 few . CASSLPGQTTTYEQYF TGTGCCAGCAGCCTACCCGGACAGACCACAACTTACGAGCAGTACTTC
TRBJ2-4 TRBV7-9 . TRBD2 CASSLRGDDIQYF TGTGCCAGCAGCTTACGGGGGGACGACATTCAGTACTTC
TRBJ2-3 TRBV6-4 few TRBD2 CASSDSSGGRGTDTQYF TGTGCCAGCAGTGACAGCAGCGGGGGGAGGGGCACAGATACGCAGTATTTT
TRBJ2-5 TRBV5-1 few . CASSSRLFGQETQYF .
TRBJ1-1 TRBV5-1 many . CASSSKNTEAFF TGCGCCAGCAGCTCAAAGAACACTGAAGCTTTCTTT
TRBJ1-5 TRBV10-3 few . CAIGGGGRDQPQHF TGTGCCATCGGTGGAGGAGGCCGCGATCAGCCCCAGCATTTT
TRBJ2-5 TRBV6-5 many . CASSDRQETQYF TGTGCCAGCAGCGACAGACAAGAGACCCAGTACTTC
TRBJ2-7 TRBV5-1 . . CASSLKDYQNYEQYF TGCGCCAGCAGCTTGAAGGACTATCAAAACTACGAGCAGTACTTC
TRBJ2-2 TRBV2 . TRBD1 CASSEAGTDYTGELFF TGTGCCAGCAGTGAAGCCGGGACAGATTACACCGGGGAGCTGTTTTTT
TRBJ2-1 TRBV2 . TRBD2 CASSSSGRAGNEQFF TGTGCCAGCAGCTCTAGCGGGAGGGCCGGGAATGAGCAGTTCTTC
TRBJ2-5 TRBV7-8 . . CASSLGRSPVILSETQYF TGTGCCAGCAGCTTAGGGAGGAGCCCGGTTATATTGAGTGAGACCCAGTACTTC
TRBJ2-1 TRBV5-1 . TRBD1 CASSLGRTGGLNEQFF TGCGCCAGCAGCTTGGGACGGACAGGGGGTTTGAATGAGCAGTTCTTC
TRBJ2-7 TRBV20-1 . TRBD2 CSARDLAGYEQYF TGCAGTGCTAGGGATCTAGCGGGATACGAGCAGTACTTC
TRBJ2-7 TRBV2 many TRBD2 CASSEWGTSGRHEQYF TGTGCCAGCAGTGAATGGGGCACTAGCGGGAGGCACGAGCAGTACTTC
TRBJ2-3 TRBV12-3/TRBV12-4 many . CASRTGGTDTQYF TGTGCCAGCAGGACTGGCGGCACAGATACGCAGTATTTT
TRBJ2-7 TRBV4-3 few TRBD1 CASSQETGVISEQYF TGCGCCAGCAGCCAAGAGACAGGGGTTATCAGCGAGCAGTACTTC
TRBJ2-3 TRBV30 . . CAWAVKGGLTDTQYF TGTGCCTGGGCCGTCAAGGGGGGGCTAACAGATACGCAGTATTTT
TRBJ2-1 TRBV2 many . CASSVRQGSYNEQFF TGTGCCAGCAGTGTGAGGCAGGGTTCATACAATGAGCAGTTCTTC
TRBJ2-4 TRBV27 few TRBD2 CASRRSGGENIQYF TGTGCCAGCAGGCGGAGCGGGGGGGAAAACATTCAGTACTTC
TRBJ1-1 TRBV15 few . CATSREEEGWTEAFF TGTGCCACCAGCAGAGAGGAGGAGGGATGGACTGAAGCTTTCTTT
TRBJ1-6 TRBV5-1 many . CASSPEGSLYNSPLHF TGCGCCAGCAGCCCGGAAGGGTCCCTCTATAATTCACCCCTCCACTTT
TRBJ2-7 TRBV29-1 few . CSVEDGGTGLSYEQYF TGCAGCGTTGAAGATGGCGGGACCGGACTATCCTACGAGCAGTACTTC
TRBJ2-7 TRBV7-2 few . CASSLNQGPYEQYF TGTGCCAGCAGCTTAAACCAGGGCCCCTACGAGCAGTACTTC
TRBJ2-7 TRBV29-1 many . CSVVWQLTSYEQYF TGCAGCGTTGTGTGGCAGCTAACCTCCTACGAGCAGTACTTC
TRBJ1-1 TRBV7-2 . . CASSLVRTSTSEAFF TGTGCCAGCAGCTTAGTCCGGACCTCTACTTCTGAAGCTTTCTTT
TRBJ1-6 TRBV15 few . CATSRDFVFNSPLHF TGTGCCACCAGCAGAGATTTTGTCTTTAATTCACCCCTCCACTTT
TRBJ2-1 TRBV29-1 . TRBD1 CSVGRQGAGSSYNEQFF TGCAGCGTTGGGAGACAGGGGGCGGGTAGCTCCTACAATGAGCAGTTCTTC
TRBJ2-3 TRBV10-3 many . CAISKETNGDTQYF TGTGCCATCAGTAAGGAGACGAACGGCGATACGCAGTATTTT
TRBJ2-1 TRBV20-1 few TRBD2 CSARTGTSGRAGEQFF TGCAGTGCTAGAACCGGGACTAGCGGGAGGGCAGGGGAGCAGTTCTTC
TRBJ2-2 TRBV11-2 few . CASSLDYGQSNTGELFF TGTGCCAGCAGCTTAGATTACGGACAGTCGAACACCGGGGAGCTGTTTTTT